These T cell receptor beta chains were read from a single sample in a study of patients and donors after allogeneic stem cell transplantation. One entry per CDR3 protein, called by TCRdb with MiXCR from the RT-PCR reads. The sample lists about 74,000 distinct CDR3 sequences, less than 30% seen once, with more than 25% in the top ten. Sequenced sample: blood, either unsorted or a sorted T cell fraction (not recorded which). Every receptor here comes from a human donor who was either an allogeneic HSCT recipient or a stem cell or donor lymphocyte infusion donor (not recorded which). It is not recorded whose cells these are; they may come from a transplant donor. Both conserved end residues are part of each CDR3. D genes are given only for firm matches. Clone size is given for some rows only: seen once, a few or many times, or a class if the clone is expanded.

v_gene	abundance	len	d_gene	j_gene	CDR3aa	CDR3nt
TRBV5-8	NA	13	NA	TRBJ2-4	CASSSDTKNIQYF	TGTGCCAGCAGCTCGGATACCAAAAACATTCAGTACTTC
TRBV9	NA	14	NA	TRBJ2-1	CASSAGEADNEQFF	TGTGCCAGCAGCGCCGGAGAAGCCGACAATGAGCAGTTCTTC
TRBV7-6	NA	12	TRBD1	TRBJ2-2	CAISQGAGELFF	TGTGCCATCTCACAGGGGGCCGGGGAGCTGTTTTTT
TRBV12-3/TRBV12-4	many	14	NA	TRBJ1-1	CASSFYSVGTEAFF	TGTGCCAGCAGTTTCTACAGTGTAGGGACTGAAGCTTTCTTT
TRBV5-6	few	13	NA	TRBJ1-4	CASSQQANEKLFF	TGTGCCAGCAGCCAACAGGCAAATGAAAAACTGTTTTTT
TRBV29-1	few	9	NA	TRBJ2-7	CRIGYEQYF	TGCAGGATCGGCTACGAGCAGTACTTC
TRBV6-2/TRBV6-3	NA	15	NA	TRBJ1-1	CASIPHRTVNTEAFF	TGTGCCAGCATCCCGCACCGGACGGTGAACACTGAAGCTTTCTTT
TRBV5-5	few	15	NA	TRBJ1-3	CASSPAPRRGYTIYF	TGTGCCAGCAGCCCCGCGCCCAGGAGGGGCTACACCATATATTTT
TRBV27	once	13	NA	TRBJ2-5	CASCWTSQETQYF	TGTGCCAGCTGTTGGACATCTCAAGAGACCCAGTACTTC
TRBV6-4	NA	16	NA	TRBJ1-2	CASRRADGGKNYGYTF	TGTGCCAGCAGACGCGCTGACGGAGGAAAAAACTATGGCTACACCTTC